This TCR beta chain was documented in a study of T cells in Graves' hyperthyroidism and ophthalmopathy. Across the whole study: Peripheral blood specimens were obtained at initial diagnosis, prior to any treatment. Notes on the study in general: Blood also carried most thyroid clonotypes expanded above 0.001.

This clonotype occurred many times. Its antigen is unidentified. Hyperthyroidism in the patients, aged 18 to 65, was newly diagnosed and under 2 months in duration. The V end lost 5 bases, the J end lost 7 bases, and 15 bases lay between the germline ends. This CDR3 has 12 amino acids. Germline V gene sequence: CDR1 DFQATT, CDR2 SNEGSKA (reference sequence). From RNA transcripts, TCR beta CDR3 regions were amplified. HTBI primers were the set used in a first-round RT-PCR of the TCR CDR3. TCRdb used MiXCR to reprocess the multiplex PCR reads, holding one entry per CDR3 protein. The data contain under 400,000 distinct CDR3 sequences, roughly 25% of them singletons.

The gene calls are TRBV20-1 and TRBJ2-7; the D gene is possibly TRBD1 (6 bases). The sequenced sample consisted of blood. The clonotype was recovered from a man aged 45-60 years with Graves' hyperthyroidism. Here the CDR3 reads CSARPTGWEQYF. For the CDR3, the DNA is TGCAGTGCTCGACCTACAGGGTGGGAGCAGTACTTC.